These 8 T cell receptor beta chains were sequenced from one sample in a study of T cell responses to AZD1222 COVID-19 vaccine. TCRdb keeps only in-frame clones here, not all; method: immunoSEQ multiplex PCR. The sample carries roughly 200,000 clones, roughly 93% recorded once. Specimen: peripheral blood, collected 28 days after the second dose of the MenACWY control vaccine. Every receptor here comes from an adult who received the MenACWY meningococcal vaccine as a control.

The chain has TRBV23-1 and TRBJ1-1; no clear D gene. TRBV23-1 is placed among ORFs of uncertain function. CDR3 length: 14 residues. V lost 11 bases to trimming and J lost 5 bases, with 21 bases between them. The CDR3 nucleotides read TGCGCCCCCTTCCCAGTGGAACGGGATACTGAAGCTTTCTTT. This sequence encodes CAPFPVERDTEAFF.

The chain links TRBV5-8 to TRBJ2-2; TRBD1 might be the D (5 bases). The germline CDR1 and CDR2 sequences are SGHTS and YDEGEE. V was shortened by 2 bases and J by 0 bases, with 8 bases between the two germline ends. There are 15 residues in the CDR3. The CDR3: CASSFRGTNTGELFF. In nucleotides, the CDR3 is TGTGCCAGCAGCTTTAGGGGAACGAACACCGGGGAGCTGTTTTTT.

The chain is built from TRBV5-1 and TRBJ1-4; D uncertain. Trimming pared 1 base from V and 0 bases from J, leaving 13 bases between. Per the germline V gene, CDR1 is SGHRS and CDR2 is YFSETQ. CDR3 length: 17 residues. CDR3 coding DNA: TGCGCCAGCAGCTTGCGTCCCGGGTTAGCAACTAATGAAAAACTGTTTTTT. This sequence encodes CASSLRPGLATNEKLFF.

The V gene is TRBV11-2, the J gene TRBJ2-2; 7 bases map to TRBD2. The V gene's germline CDR1 is SGHAT and CDR2 FQNNGV. The V segment lost 6 bases and the J segment 2 bases; nucleotides outside the gene matches: 9. The CDR3 consists of 16 residues. CDR3 nucleotides: TGTGCCAGCAGTTCCACCGGGACTACTAACACCGGGGAGCTGTTTTTT. It is translated as CASSSTGTTNTGELFF.

The CDR3: CASSQVGGEETQYF. The CDR3 region has the DNA TGTGCCAGCAGCCAAGTGGGGGGGGAAGAGACCCAGTACTTC. The J gene is TRBJ2-5, the V gene TRBV3-1 (or the pseudogene TRBV3-2); 7 positions agree with TRBD2. V lost 1 base to trimming and J lost 3 bases; unmatched junction nucleotides: 2. This CDR3 has 14 amino acids. Germline CDR1 reads LGHDT; CDR2 reads YNNKEL (reference sequence).

The CDR3 nucleotides read TGTGCCAGCAGCAGGCCCCGAACTGGTCAGCCCCAGCATTTT. Its protein product is CASSRPRTGQPQHF. The V and J genes are TRBV6-5 and TRBJ1-5; D ambiguous. Germline CDR1 and CDR2: MNHEY and SVGAGI. The CDR3 consists of 14 residues. Trimming shortened V by 6 bases and J by 6 bases, and 15 bases separated the two germline ends.

The chain employs TRBV7-6 and TRBJ1-1, with 9 bases fitting TRBD1. V lost 6 bases, J lost 1 base, and 9 bases stayed unmatched. The V gene's germline CDR1 is SGHVS and CDR2 FNYEAQ. The CDR3 is 16 amino acids. CDR3 in DNA: TGTGCCAGCAGACAACTGGGGACAGGGACGAACACTGAAGCTTTCTTT. This gives the protein CASRQLGTGTNTEAFF.

The chain has TRBV24-1 and TRBJ2-3; no firm D call. Germline CDR1 is KGHDR and CDR2 is SFDVKD. CDR3 length equals 12 residues. The V end was cut by 2 bases, the J end by 3 bases, with 2 bases between. The CDR3 sequence: CATSDSTDTQYF. The CDR3 coding sequence is TGTGCCACCAGTGATTCTACAGATACGCAGTATTTT.